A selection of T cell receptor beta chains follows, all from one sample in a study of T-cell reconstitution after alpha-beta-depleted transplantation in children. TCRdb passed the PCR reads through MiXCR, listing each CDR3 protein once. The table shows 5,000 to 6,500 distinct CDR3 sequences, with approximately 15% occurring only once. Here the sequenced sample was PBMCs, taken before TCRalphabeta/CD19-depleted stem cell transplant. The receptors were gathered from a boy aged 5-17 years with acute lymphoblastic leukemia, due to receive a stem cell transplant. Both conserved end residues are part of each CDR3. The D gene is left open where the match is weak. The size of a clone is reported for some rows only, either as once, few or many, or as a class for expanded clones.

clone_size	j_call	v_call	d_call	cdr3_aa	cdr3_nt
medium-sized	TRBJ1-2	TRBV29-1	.	CSVGRVGYGYTF	TGCAGCGTTGGGAGGGTCGGATATGGCTACACCTTC
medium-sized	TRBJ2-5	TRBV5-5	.	CASSLISGRETQYF	TGTGCCAGCAGCTTGATTTCGGGGAGGGAGACCCAGTACTTC
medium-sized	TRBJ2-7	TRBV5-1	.	CASSPGRGQVLLSSYEQYF	TGCGCCAGCAGCCCCGGGAGGGGACAGGTCCTCCTGAGCTCCTACGAGCAGTACTTC
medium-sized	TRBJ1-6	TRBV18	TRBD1	CASSPLTGGESYNSPLHF	TGTGCCAGCTCACCCCTCACAGGGGGCGAATCCTATAATTCACCCCTCCACTTT
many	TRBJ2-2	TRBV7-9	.	CASSLVGVAGELFF	TGTGCCAGCAGCTTAGTAGGGGTCGCCGGGGAGCTGTTTTTT
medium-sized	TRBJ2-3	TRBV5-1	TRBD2	CASSLDSGSDTQYF	TGCGCCAGCAGCTTGGATAGCGGGAGTGATACGCAGTATTTT
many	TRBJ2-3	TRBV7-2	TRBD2	CASSLEGLAGEGQYF	TGTGCCAGCAGCTTAGAGGGACTAGCGGGAGAGGGGCAGTATTTT
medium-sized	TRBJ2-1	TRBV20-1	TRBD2	CSASNAGGLMNEQFF	TGCAGTGCCAGTAACGCGGGGGGCCTCATGAATGAGCAGTTCTTC
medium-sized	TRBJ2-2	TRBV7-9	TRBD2	CASSPPTEREHGELFF	TGTGCCAGCAGCCCTCCGACCGAGCGGGAGCACGGGGAGCTGTTTTTT
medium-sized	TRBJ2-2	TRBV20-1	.	CSARGTAEVGELFF	TGCAGTGCTAGAGGGACGGCCGAAGTTGGGGAGCTGTTTTTT
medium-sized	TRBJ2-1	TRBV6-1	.	CASSQANFYENNEQFF	TGTGCCAGCAGCCAAGCAAATTTTTACGAGAACAATGAGCAGTTCTTC
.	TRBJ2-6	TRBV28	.	CASGPGLRSSGANVLTF	TGTGCCAGCGGCCCCGGGCTCCGGAGCTCTGGGGCCAACGTCCTGACTTTC
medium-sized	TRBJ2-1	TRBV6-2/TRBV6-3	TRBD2	CASSYGLAGGNEQFF	TGTGCCAGCAGTTACGGCCTAGCGGGAGGAAATGAGCAGTTCTTC
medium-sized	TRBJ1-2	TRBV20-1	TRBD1	CSAPTGDLYGYTF	TGCAGTGCTCCCACAGGGGACCTCTATGGCTACACCTTC
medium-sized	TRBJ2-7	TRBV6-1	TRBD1	CASSRTGTGGYEQYF	TGTGCCAGCAGTAGAACCGGGACAGGGGGTTACGAGCAGTACTTC
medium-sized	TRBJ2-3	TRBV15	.	CATSRDAGDTQYF	TGTGCCACCAGCAGAGACGCGGGAGATACGCAGTATTTT
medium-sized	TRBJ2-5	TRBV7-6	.	CASSARPGSQETQYF	TGTGCCAGCAGCGCCCGACCAGGATCCCAAGAGACCCAGTACTTC
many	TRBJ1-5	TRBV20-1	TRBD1	CRLRGGLYSNQPQHF	TGCAGGTTGCGAGGGGGCCTTTATAGCAATCAGCCCCAGCATTTT
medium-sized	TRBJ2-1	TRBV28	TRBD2	CASSSSGDYNEQFF	TGTGCCAGCAGTTCTAGCGGAGACTACAATGAGCAGTTCTTC
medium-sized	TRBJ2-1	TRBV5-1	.	CASSFREGGSNEQFF	TGCGCCAGCAGCTTCAGGGAGGGGGGTTCCAATGAGCAGTTCTTC
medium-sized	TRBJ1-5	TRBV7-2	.	CASSLTKNQPQHF	TGTGCCAGCAGCTTGACCAAAAATCAGCCCCAGCATTTT
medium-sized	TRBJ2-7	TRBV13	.	CASSLAGSYEQYF	TGTGCCAGCAGCTTAGCCGGCTCCTACGAGCAGTACTTC
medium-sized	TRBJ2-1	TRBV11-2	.	CASSHWTQPTYNEQFF	TGTGCCAGCAGCCACTGGACGCAGCCCACCTACAATGAGCAGTTCTTC
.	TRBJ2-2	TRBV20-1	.	CSTRRARNTGELFF	TGCAGTACTAGACGCGCCAGGAACACCGGGGAGCTGTTTTTT
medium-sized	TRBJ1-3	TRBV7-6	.	CASSFGQLEAGNTIYF	TGTGCCAGCAGCTTCGGGCAATTGGAGGCTGGAAACACCATATATTTT
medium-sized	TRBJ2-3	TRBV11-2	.	CASSLNFESDTQYF	TGTGCCAGCAGCTTAAATTTTGAATCAGATACGCAGTATTTT
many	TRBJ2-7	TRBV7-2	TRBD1	CASSLARSGQGGSEQYF	TGTGCCAGCAGCTTAGCCCGGTCAGGACAGGGCGGTAGCGAGCAGTACTTC
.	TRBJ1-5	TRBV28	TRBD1	CAGSAHKGQAYQPQHF	TGTGCCGGCAGTGCGCATAAGGGACAGGCCTATCAGCCCCAGCATTTT
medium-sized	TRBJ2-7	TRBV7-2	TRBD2	CASSSGLAGPVSGEQYF	TGTGCCAGCAGCTCCGGACTAGCGGGTCCCGTTTCGGGCGAGCAGTACTTC
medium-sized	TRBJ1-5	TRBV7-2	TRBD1	CASSRLGQGNQPQHF	TGTGCCAGCAGCCGACTTGGACAGGGCAATCAGCCCCAGCATTTT
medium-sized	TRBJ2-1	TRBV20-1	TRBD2	CSARDHNGLAGNNEQFF	TGCAGTGCTAGAGATCATAACGGACTAGCGGGAAACAATGAGCAGTTCTTC
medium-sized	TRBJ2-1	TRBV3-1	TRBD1	CASSQLRTGIYNEQFF	TGTGCCAGCAGCCAATTGAGGACAGGGATCTACAATGAGCAGTTCTTC
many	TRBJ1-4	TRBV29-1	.	CSVAGRTTGEKLFF	TGCAGCGTTGCCGGGAGGACTACCGGTGAAAAACTGTTTTTT
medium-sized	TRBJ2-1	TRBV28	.	CASSPLIGTPSYNEQFF	TGTGCCAGCAGTCCCCTTATAGGGACACCCTCCTACAATGAGCAGTTCTTC
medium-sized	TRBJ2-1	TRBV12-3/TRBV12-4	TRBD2	CASSLGLAGYNEQFF	TGTGCCAGCAGCCTGGGACTAGCGGGGTACAATGAGCAGTTCTTC
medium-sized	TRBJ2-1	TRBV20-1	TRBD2	CSAVGAGLWNEQFF	TGCAGTGCCGTTGGAGCGGGATTGTGGAATGAGCAGTTCTTC
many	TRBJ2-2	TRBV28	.	CASSRRLDLQTPGELFF	TGTGCCAGCAGTCGCCGCCTAGACCTTCAAACCCCCGGGGAGCTGTTTTTT
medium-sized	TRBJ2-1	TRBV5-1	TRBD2	CASNPGTSGGNNEQFF	TGCGCCAGCAACCCCGGGACTAGCGGGGGAAACAATGAGCAGTTCTTC
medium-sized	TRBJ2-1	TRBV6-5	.	CASSYPLWGSSYNEQFF	TGTGCCAGCAGTTATCCCCTTTGGGGTAGCTCCTACAATGAGCAGTTCTTC
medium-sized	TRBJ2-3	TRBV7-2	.	CASSQQGLQSTDTQYF	TGTGCCAGCAGCCAACAGGGCCTCCAGAGCACAGATACGCAGTATTTT
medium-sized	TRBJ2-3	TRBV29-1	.	CSVDGVDWNTQYF	TGCAGCGTTGACGGGGTGGACTGGAATACGCAGTATTTT